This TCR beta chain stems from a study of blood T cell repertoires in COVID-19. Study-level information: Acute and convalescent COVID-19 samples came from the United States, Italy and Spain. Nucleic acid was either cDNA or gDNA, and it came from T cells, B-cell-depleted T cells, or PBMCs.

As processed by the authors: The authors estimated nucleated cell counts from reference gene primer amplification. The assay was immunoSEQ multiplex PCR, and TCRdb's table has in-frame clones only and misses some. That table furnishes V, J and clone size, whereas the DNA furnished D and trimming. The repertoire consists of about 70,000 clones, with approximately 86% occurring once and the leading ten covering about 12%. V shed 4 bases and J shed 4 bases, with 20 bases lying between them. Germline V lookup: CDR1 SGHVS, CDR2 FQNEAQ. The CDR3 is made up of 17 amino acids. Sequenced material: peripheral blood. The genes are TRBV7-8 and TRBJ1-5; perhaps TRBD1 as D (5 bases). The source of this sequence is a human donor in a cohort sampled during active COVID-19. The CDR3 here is CASSSPWGALKNQPQHF. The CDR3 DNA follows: TGTGCCAGCAGCTCCCCCTGGGGCGCCTTAAAAAATCAGCCCCAGCATTTT.